The text below deals with one T cell receptor beta chain. Trimming took 1 base from V and 0 from J; bases not matched to a gene: 4. The CDR3 extends over 15 amino acids. Germline loops: CDR1 SGHRS, CDR2 YFSETQ. This record comes from a study of cytomegalovirus exposure and HLA in healthy donors. The assay was immunoSEQ multiplex PCR, and TCRdb's table has in-frame clones only and misses some. The profile shows approximately 65,000 clones, 85% to 95% of them singletons. Sequencing was carried out using PBMCs. The rearrangement uses TRBV5-1 and TRBJ2-7, with 7 nucleotides matching TRBD1. The receptor was isolated from a young woman in good health and CMV-seronegative. As DNA, the CDR3 is TGCGCCAGCAGCTTGATCAGGGGGAACTCCTACGAGCAGTACTTC. This sequence encodes CASSLIRGNSYEQYF.